This T cell receptor (beta chain) was recorded in a study of PD-1 blockade in classical Hodgkin lymphoma. Regarding the study as a whole: Newly diagnosed patients were said to have less baseline TCR diversity than healthy donors did. Undefined causes, possibly disease activity or prior therapy, underlie the repertoire differences.

CDR3 size: 16 residues. Germline CDR1 is LNHDA and CDR2 is SQIVND (reference sequence). The junction had 6 bases not matched to a gene; V was cut back by 4 bases and J by 2 bases. Comments on this clone: The target antigen is unknown.

Time point defined: newly diagnosed, previously untreated cHL patient sample. From thawed PBMCs, CD4+ T cells were purified using magnetic negative selection. For comparison, PBMCs from newly diagnosed, untreated classical Hodgkin lymphoma were used. The data were produced by immunoSEQ multiplex PCR, yet TCRdb's version contains in-frame clones alone and is incomplete. Of around 23,000 clones in the sample, approximately 92% were seen once. The chain uses TRBV19 and TRBJ2-4, with TRBD1 matching over 9 bases. This receptor was taken from a human donor with classical Hodgkin lymphoma. Sequenced: CD4+ T cells from blood. In nucleotides, the CDR3 is TGTGCCAGTAGTACCCGGGGACAGGGACCCAAAAACATTCAGTACTTC. The encoded protein is CASSTRGQGPKNIQYF.